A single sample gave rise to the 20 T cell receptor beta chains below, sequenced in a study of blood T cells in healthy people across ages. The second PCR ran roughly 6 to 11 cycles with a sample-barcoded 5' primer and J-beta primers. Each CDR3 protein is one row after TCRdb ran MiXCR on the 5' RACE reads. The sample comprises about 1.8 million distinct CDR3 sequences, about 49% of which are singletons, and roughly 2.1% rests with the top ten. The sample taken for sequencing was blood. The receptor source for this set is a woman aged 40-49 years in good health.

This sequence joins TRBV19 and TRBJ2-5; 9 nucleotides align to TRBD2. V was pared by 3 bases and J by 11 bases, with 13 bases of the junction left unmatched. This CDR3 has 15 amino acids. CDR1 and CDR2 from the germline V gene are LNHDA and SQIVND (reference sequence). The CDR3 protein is CASSILSSGVNEQYF. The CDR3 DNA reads TGTGCCAGTAGTATTCTGTCTAGCGGGGTAAATGAGCAGTACTTC.

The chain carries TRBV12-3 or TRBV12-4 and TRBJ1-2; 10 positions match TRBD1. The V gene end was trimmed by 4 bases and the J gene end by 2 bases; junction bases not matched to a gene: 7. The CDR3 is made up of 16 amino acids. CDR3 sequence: CASSYGTGDSNYGYTF. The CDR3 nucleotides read TGTGCCAGCAGTTACGGGACAGGGGACTCAAACTATGGCTACACCTTC.

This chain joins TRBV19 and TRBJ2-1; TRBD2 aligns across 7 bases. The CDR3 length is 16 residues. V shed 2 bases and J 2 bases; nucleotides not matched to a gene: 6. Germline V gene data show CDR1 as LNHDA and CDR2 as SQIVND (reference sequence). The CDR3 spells CASSIPGLNTYNEQFF. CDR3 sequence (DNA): TGTGCCAGTAGTATACCGGGACTAAATACCTACAATGAGCAGTTCTTC.

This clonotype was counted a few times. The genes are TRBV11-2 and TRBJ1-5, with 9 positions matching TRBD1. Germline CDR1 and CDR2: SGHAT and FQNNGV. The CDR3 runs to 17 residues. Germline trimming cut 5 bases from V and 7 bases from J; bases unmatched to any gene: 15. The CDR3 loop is CASSPIPGTGRDQPQHF. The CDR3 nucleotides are TGTGCCAGCAGCCCGATACCCGGGACAGGGAGGGACCAGCCCCAGCATTTT.

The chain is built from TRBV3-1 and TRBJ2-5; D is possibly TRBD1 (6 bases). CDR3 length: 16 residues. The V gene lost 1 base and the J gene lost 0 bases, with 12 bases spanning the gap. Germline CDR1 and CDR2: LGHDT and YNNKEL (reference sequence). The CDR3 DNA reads TGTGCCAGCAGCCAAGCGGCAGGGGCGGACCAAGAGACCCAGTACTTC. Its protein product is CASSQAAGADQETQYF.

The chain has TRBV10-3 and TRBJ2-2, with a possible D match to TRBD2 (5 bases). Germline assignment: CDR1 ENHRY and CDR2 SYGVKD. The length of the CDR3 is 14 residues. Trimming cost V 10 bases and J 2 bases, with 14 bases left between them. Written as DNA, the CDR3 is TGTGCCACCCAACCCGGAGGTAACACCGGGGAGCTGTTTTTT. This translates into CATQPGGNTGELFF.

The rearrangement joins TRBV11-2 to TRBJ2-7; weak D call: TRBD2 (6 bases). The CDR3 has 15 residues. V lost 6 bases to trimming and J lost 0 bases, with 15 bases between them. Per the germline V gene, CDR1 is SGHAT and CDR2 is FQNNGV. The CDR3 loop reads CASRFAGTRSYEQYF. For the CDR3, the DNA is TGTGCCAGCAGGTTTGCCGGGACTCGCTCCTACGAGCAGTACTTC.

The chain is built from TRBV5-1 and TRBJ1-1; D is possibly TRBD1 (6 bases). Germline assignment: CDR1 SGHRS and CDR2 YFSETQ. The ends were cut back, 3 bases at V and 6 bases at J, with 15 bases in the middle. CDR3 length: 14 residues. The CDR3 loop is CASSSQGSGAEAFF. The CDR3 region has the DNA TGCGCCAGCAGCTCACAGGGTTCAGGGGCTGAAGCTTTCTTT.

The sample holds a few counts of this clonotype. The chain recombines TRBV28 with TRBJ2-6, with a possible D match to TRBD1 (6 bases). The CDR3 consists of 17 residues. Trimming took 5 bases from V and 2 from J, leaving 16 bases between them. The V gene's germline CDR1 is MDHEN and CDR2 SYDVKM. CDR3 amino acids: CASSPGQEAPGANVLTF. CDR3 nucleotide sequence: TGTGCCAGCAGTCCGGGACAAGAGGCCCCTGGGGCCAACGTCCTGACTTTC.

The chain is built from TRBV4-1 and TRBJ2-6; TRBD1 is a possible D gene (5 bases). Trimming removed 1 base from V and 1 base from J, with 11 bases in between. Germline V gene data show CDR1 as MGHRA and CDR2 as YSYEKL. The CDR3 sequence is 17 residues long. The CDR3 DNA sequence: TGCGCCAGCAGCCAAGTGTCAGCAGGGTCTGGGGCCAACGTCCTGACTTTC. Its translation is CASSQVSAGSGANVLTF.

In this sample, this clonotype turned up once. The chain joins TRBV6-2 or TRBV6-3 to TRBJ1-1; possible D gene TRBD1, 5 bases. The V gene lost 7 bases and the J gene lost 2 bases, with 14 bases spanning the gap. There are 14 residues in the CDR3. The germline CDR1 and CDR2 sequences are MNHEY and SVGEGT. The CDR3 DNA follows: TGTGCCAGCACCCTTGGGACTTTAAACACTGAAGCTTTCTTT. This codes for CASTLGTLNTEAFF.

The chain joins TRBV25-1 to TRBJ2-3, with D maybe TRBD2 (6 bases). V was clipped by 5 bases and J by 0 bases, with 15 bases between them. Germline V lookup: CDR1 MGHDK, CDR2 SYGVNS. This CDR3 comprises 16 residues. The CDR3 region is CASSTRRGLSTDTQYF. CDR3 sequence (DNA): TGTGCCAGCAGTACTAGACGGGGGTTAAGCACAGATACGCAGTATTTT.

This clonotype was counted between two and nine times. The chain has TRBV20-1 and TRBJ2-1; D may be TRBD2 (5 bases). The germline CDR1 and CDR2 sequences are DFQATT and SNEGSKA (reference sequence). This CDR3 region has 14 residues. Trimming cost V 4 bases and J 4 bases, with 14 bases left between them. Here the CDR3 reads CSAISDSGYNEQFF. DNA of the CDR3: TGCAGTGCTATAAGTGATTCGGGGTACAATGAGCAGTTCTTC.

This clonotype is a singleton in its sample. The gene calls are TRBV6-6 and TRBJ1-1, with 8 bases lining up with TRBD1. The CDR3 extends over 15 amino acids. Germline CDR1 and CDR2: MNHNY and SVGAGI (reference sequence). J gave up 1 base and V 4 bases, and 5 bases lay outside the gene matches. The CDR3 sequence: CASSFTGGPNTEAFF. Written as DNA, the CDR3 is TGTGCCAGCAGTTTCACAGGGGGACCGAACACTGAAGCTTTCTTT.

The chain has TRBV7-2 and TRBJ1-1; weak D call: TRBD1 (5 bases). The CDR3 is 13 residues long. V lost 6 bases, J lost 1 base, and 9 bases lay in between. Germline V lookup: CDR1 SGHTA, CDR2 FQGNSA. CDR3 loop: CASRGTRNTEAFF. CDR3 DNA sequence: TGTGCCAGCAGGGGGACCAGGAACACTGAAGCTTTCTTT.

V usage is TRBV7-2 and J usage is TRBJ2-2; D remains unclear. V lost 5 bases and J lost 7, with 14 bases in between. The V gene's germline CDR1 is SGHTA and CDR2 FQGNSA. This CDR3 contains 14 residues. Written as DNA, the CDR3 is TGTGCCAGCAGCCTGGCTCTGATGGGCGGGGAGCTGTTTTTT. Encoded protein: CASSLALMGGELFF.

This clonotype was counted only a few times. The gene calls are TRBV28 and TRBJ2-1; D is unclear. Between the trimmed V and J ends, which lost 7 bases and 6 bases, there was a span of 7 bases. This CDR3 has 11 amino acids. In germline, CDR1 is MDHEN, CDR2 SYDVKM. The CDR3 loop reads CASTRLNEQFF. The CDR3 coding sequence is TGTGCCAGCACTCGTCTCAATGAGCAGTTCTTC.

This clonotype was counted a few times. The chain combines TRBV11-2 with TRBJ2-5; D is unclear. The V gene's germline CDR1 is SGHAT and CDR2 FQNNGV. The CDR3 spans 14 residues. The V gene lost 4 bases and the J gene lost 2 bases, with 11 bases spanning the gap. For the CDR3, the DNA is TGTGCCAGCAGCTCGCGGCAGCCTCAAGAGACCCAGTACTTC. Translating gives CASSSRQPQETQYF.

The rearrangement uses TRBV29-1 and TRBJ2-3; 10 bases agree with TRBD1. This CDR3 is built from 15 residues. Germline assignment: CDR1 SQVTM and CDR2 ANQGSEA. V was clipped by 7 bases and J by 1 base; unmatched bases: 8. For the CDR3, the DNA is TGCAGCGGGACAGGGGGTCTTCTGCGCACAGATACGCAGTATTTT. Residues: CSGTGGLLRTDTQYF.

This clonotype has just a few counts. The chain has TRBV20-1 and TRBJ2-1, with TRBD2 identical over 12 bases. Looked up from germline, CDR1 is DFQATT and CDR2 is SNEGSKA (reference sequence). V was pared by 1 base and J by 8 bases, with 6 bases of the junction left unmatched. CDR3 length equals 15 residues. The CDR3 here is CSARGLAGVWDEQFF. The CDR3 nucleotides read TGCAGTGCTAGAGGACTAGCGGGGGTCTGGGATGAGCAGTTCTTC.